This T cell receptor (beta chain) was identified during a study of chemoradiotherapy in HPV16-positive cancers (dated by TCRdb to about 2022). Notes on the research overall: Using functional T-cell assays on cells from a couple of HPV16-positive patients, the researchers defined candidate HPV-specific T-cell clones and common TCR motifs. The study asked whether T-cell immunity against the HPV oncoproteins E6 and E7 changes during chemoradiotherapy and whether it affects survival. The candidate HPV-specific TCRs and motifs were subsequently tracked in TCR repertoires obtained from about 79 patients with HPV-related cancers.

The CDR3 holds 15 amino acids from the cysteine to the phenylalanine. The only DNA kept is the CDR3, 45 bases in frame from the first base. V drops 0 bases and J drops 7 bases, leaving 10 bases in between. The germline V gene supplies CDR1 SGHAT and CDR2 FQNNGV. Details on this clone: It has no known antigen specificity. No base qualities exist here, and no much larger clone lies one base off it.

Repertoires were sampled repeatedly over the course of chemoradiotherapy so that clonal expansion in the tumor microenvironment could be followed. Library prep was done by the immunoSEQ multiplex PCR assay. This is the immuneACCESS table as TCRdb keeps it, with only in-frame sequences that have V and J called. A part of the clones is gone; compared with another copy, unresolved V genes explain less than half, and the rest is unexplained. Across this sample there are around 13,000 clones, with 50% to 75% seen only once. The ten largest clones add up to roughly 17% of the sample. Study-level results and caveats: In HPV16-positive patients, expansion of HPV-responsive T cells during chemoradiotherapy was found to be associated with improved recurrence-free survival. The functional definition of HPV-specific T cells was derived from only a couple of HPV16-positive patients, and the survival association was reported for HPV16-positive patients. Expansion of candidate HPV-specific clones and E7-related TCR motifs was observed in the tumor microenvironment during treatment, whereas no such expansion was observed for non-HPV-specific T cells.

Specimen collection occurred from a patient who underwent chemoradiotherapy. This TCR derives from a human donor with HPV-associated anogenital cancer. The rearranged chain carries TRBV11-2 and TRBJ1-6, with the D segment identity uncertain. The base sequence is TGTGCCAGCAGCTTAGATCGGGCAGAAAATTCACCCCTCCACTTT. Its translation reads: CASSLDRAENSPLHF.